This T cell receptor (beta chain) emerged from a study of immune heterogeneity within non-small cell lung tumors. Regarding the study as a whole: There were identical dominant CDR3 beta clonotypes recurring across tumor sites within a patient, together with site-unique high-frequency clones. Local T-cell repertoire clonality was correlated with local tumor mutational burden, and the correlation was positive. It was moderate in strength but statistically significant (R roughly 0.34).

Template came from bulk tumor genomic DNA, at roughly 580 ng per sample. Several spatially distant biopsies were obtained per primary tumor intraoperatively. Untreated, newly diagnosed non-small cell lung cancer patients underwent curative surgery. All donors had received a new diagnosis of non-small cell lung cancer and were undergoing surgery with curative intent. The germline V gene has CDR1 MNHEY and CDR2 SMNVEV (reference sequence). 20 amino acids form the CDR3, both terminal residues included. Points on this clonotype: What it binds is not known. Here the CDR3 omits its conserved ending phenylalanine or tryptophan, so a read error is the likely source. Because the CDR3's place on the DNA is in doubt, the DNA is left out and the CDR3 is given as listed by TCRdb.

A first 10-cycle multiplex round used 32 V-gene and 13 J-gene primers on TCR beta CDR3. TCRdb re-derived calls from the multiplex PCR reads in MiXCR, one entry per CDR3 protein. The sample comprises roughly 2,600 distinct CDR3 sequences, roughly 41% of which are singletons, and approximately 23% rests with the top ten. The source is a woman aged 45-65 years with non-small cell lung cancer. Specimen: lung tumor tissue. The chain uses TRBV27 and TRBJ2-3; TRBD2 reflects the table's D call only, with no check against the DNA. The CDR3 sequence is CASSSRFREAGRAGEQYFGP.